The 5 T cell receptor beta chains listed next were all sequenced from one sample in a study of T cell changes during pregnancy in multiple sclerosis. Sequencing was performed with immunoSEQ multiplex PCR; in TCRdb, only in-frame clones are kept and a portion is missing. The sample lists about 71,000 clones, 91% occurring once. The sample here was CD8+ T cells from peripheral blood mononuclear cells, taken before pregnancy. The receptors were gathered from a female donor with multiple sclerosis, enrolled in a pregnancy study.

V is TRBV21-1 and J is TRBJ2-7; whether TRBD1, the table's D call, matches the DNA was not checked. TRBV21-1 is tagged as a pseudogene. The CDR3 extends over 12 amino acids. The CDR3 bases are TGTGCCAGCAGCAAAGTCAGGGTTGAGCAGTACTTC. Residues: CASSKVRVEQYF.

The chain joins TRBV5-8 to TRBJ1-1; 7 bases line up with TRBD1. In germline, CDR1 is SGHTS, CDR2 YDEGEE. J was trimmed by 8 bases and V by 0 bases; bases with no gene match: 4. CDR3 length equals 13 residues. The CDR3 sequence is CASSLEGGAEAFF. In nucleotides, the CDR3 is TGTGCCAGCAGCTTGGAAGGGGGCGCGGAAGCTTTCTTT.

This clone appeared a single time. CDR3 nucleotides: TGCGCCAGCAGCCAGGGGGGGGGCTACACCTTC. Its protein is CASSQGGGYTF. This rearrangement joins TRBV4-1 to TRBJ1-2, with D possibly being TRBD1 (5 bases). V lost 3 bases to trimming and J lost 8 bases, with 7 bases between them. The CDR3 is 11 residues long. Germline CDR1 is MGHRA and CDR2 is YSYEKL.

This chain connects TRBV18 to TRBJ1-1; 8 bases line up with TRBD1. The V gene's germline CDR1 is KGHSH and CDR2 LQKENI. Trimming at V came to 2 bases and at J to 5 bases, leaving 10 bases not matched to a gene. The CDR3 runs 16 residues. The CDR3 here is CASSPMRQGWGTEAFF. In DNA, the CDR3 is TGTGCCAGCTCACCAATGAGACAGGGGTGGGGTACTGAAGCTTTCTTT. Looking up the rest from reference TRBV18 and TRBJ1-1 gives the full variable domain: NAGVMQNPRHLVRRRGQEARLRCSPMKGHSHVYWYRQLPEEGLKFMVYLQKENIIDESGMPKERFSAEFPKEGPSILRIQQVVRGDSAAYFCASSPMRQGWGTEAFFGQGTRLTVV.

V usage is TRBV11-2 and J usage is TRBJ1-2, with 7 bases that match TRBD1. The V and J ends lost 6 bases and 4 bases, in that order; junction bases with no gene match: 8. CDR1 and CDR2 (germline): SGHAT, FQNNGV. The CDR3 consists of 14 residues. CDR3 in DNA: TGTGCCAGCAGTCGAACAGGGGATTTCTATGGCTACACCTTC. As protein: CASSRTGDFYGYTF.